One sample yielded the 20 T cell receptor beta chains listed below, sequenced in a study of tumor-infiltrating lymphocytes in primary liver carcinoma. Germline DNA was extracted alongside blood RNA, which was obtained from unsorted whole blood. Priming with a constant-region primer yielded TCR beta cDNA from around 540 ng total RNA. It was through three nested multiplex PCR rounds of slightly modified ARM-PCR that TCR beta libraries arose. Both of the initial two PCR rounds ran for about 9 cycles and employed TRBV1-TRBV30 forward primers alongside a C-beta reverse primer. Each CDR3 protein gets one entry after TCRdb re-called the multiplex PCR reads with MiXCR. This table holds around 330,000 distinct CDR3 sequences, nearly 60% found once. The sequencing input was peripheral blood. Receptors originate from a woman aged 30 to 39 with primary liver carcinoma and hepatitis B virus infection.

The rearrangement links TRBV5-6 to TRBJ1-2; D is unresolved. CDR3 size: 15 residues. Germline V gene lookup returns CDR1 SGHDT and CDR2 YYEEEE. V was clipped by 0 bases and J by 4 bases, with 13 bases between them. CDR3: CASSLAGLDPYGYTF. The CDR3 bases are TGTGCCAGCAGCTTGGCTGGGCTGGACCCCTATGGCTACACCTTC.

The chain joins TRBV11-1 to TRBJ2-5, with a weak D call TRBD2 (5 bases). The germline gives CDR1 SGHAT, CDR2 FQDESV (reference sequence). The CDR3 consists of 14 residues. Trimming took 7 bases from V and 3 from J, leaving 15 bases between them. CDR3 coding DNA: TGTGCCAGCAACTCTGGACTGTACGAAGAGACCCAGTACTTC. Translated: CASNSGLYEETQYF. The full variable domain, with the rest looked up from reference TRBV11-1 and TRBJ2-5, is EAEVAQSPRYKITEKSQAVAFWCDPISGHATLYWYRQILGQGPELLVQFQDESVVDDSQLPKDRFSAERLKGVDSTLKIQPAELGDSAMYLCASNSGLYEETQYFGPGTRLLVL.

Note on this clonotype: The junction differs from germline at one of its ends, possibly a read error. The genes are TRBV6-2 or TRBV6-3 and TRBJ2-4; 10 positions agree with TRBD1. Germline lookup yields CDR1 MNHEY and CDR2 SVGEGT. The CDR3 consists of 13 residues. Written as DNA, the CDR3 is TGTGCCAACAGTCCCACCGGGACAGGGGTAGGGTACTTC. Its protein is CANSPTGTGVGYF.

This clonotype was seen a handful of times. This rearrangement joins TRBV5-6 to TRBJ2-7; TRBD2 matches 11 bases. This CDR3 spans 15 amino acids. Germline-derived CDR1 and CDR2 are SGHDT and YYEEEE. After removal of 4 bases from V and 3 bases from J, the junction contained 6 bases not matched to a gene. This CDR3 is CASSPLTSGVYEQYF. As DNA, the CDR3 is TGTGCCAGCAGCCCCCTGACTAGCGGGGTCTACGAGCAGTACTTC.

The chain recombines TRBV11-2 with TRBJ2-3; D might be TRBD1 (5 bases). The germline gives CDR1 SGHAT, CDR2 FQNNGV. V lost 1 base, J lost 0 bases, and 20 bases lay in between. CDR3 length: 19 residues. CDR3 loop: CASSLAFGQSILSTDTQYF. For the CDR3, the DNA is TGTGCCAGCAGCTTAGCCTTTGGACAAAGTATTCTCAGCACAGATACGCAGTATTTT. Variable domain in full (rest from reference TRBV11-2 and TRBJ2-3): EAGVAQSPRYKIIEKRQSVAFWCNPISGHATLYWYQQILGQGPKLLIQFQNNGVVDDSQLPKDRFSAERLKGVDSTLKIQPAKLEDSAVYLCASSLAFGQSILSTDTQYFGPGTRLTVL.

The rearrangement links TRBV14 to TRBJ2-1; no clear D. The CDR3 length is 12 residues. CDR1 is SGHDN and CDR2 is FVKESK in the germline V gene. V shed 1 base and J shed 8 bases, with 6 bases lying between them. The CDR3 coding sequence is TGTGCCAGCAGCCAAGCTGTACATGAGCAGTTCTTC. This encodes CASSQAVHEQFF.

Regarding this clonotype: Sequence at one end of the junction differs from germline and may be a read error. The gene calls are TRBV4-2 and TRBJ2-3; TRBD2 agrees at 9 bases. The CDR3 totals 17 residues. The germline V gene has CDR1 LGHNA and CDR2 YNFKEQ. CDR3 DNA sequence: TGTGCCAGCGGCCAAGATCGGGCGGGAGGGCCAACAGATACGCAGTATTTT. It translates to CASGQDRAGGPTDTQYF.

V gene TRBV5-1 combines with J gene TRBJ2-5, with D possibly TRBD2 on 5 matching bases. V was clipped by 7 bases and J by 1 base, with 14 bases between them. Germline V gives CDR1 SGHRS, CDR2 YFSETQ. There are 14 residues in the CDR3. CDR3 coding DNA: TGCGCCAGCGGGAAGCCGGGGTTCCAAGAGACCCAGTACTTC. The encoded protein is CASGKPGFQETQYF.

As for this clonotype: One end of the junction varies from germline; a read error may be responsible. The rearrangement joins TRBV11-2 to TRBJ2-7, with 10 bases matching TRBD2. The CDR3 has 14 amino acids. The V gene's germline CDR1 is SGHAT and CDR2 FQNNGV. As DNA, the CDR3 is TGTACCAGCAGCTTAGCGGGGGGTGGATACGAGCAGTACTTC. Amino acids: CTSSLAGGGYEQYF. The variable domain in full, with the rest retrieved from reference TRBV11-2 and TRBJ2-7, is EAGVAQSPRYKIIEKRQSVAFWCNPISGHATLYWYQQILGQGPKLLIQFQNNGVVDDSQLPKDRFSAERLKGVDSTLKIQPAKLEDSAVYLCTSSLAGGGYEQYFGPGTRLTVT.

Concerning this clonotype itself: Germline and junction disagree at one end, which may indicate a read error. The chain has TRBV4-3 and TRBJ2-5; no definite D call. Germline values: CDR1 LGHNA, CDR2 YSLEER. The CDR3 length is 13 residues. This CDR3 reads CVSSQRYQETQYF. In DNA, the CDR3 is TGCGTCAGCAGCCAACGGTACCAAGAGACCCAGTACTTC.

The V call is TRBV25-1, the J call TRBJ2-1; a possible D gene is TRBD1 (6 bases). There are 14 residues in the CDR3. Germline V lookup: CDR1 MGHDK, CDR2 SYGVNS. With 1 base removed from V and 7 bases from J, the gap between germline ends came to 11 bases. The CDR3 loop is CASSESDRWNEQFF. CDR3 nucleotide sequence: TGTGCCAGCAGTGAATCGGACAGATGGAATGAGCAGTTCTTC.

A note on this clonotype: A read error is possible here, since a much larger clone lies one base away. This chain joins TRBV6-1 and TRBJ2-1; tentative D call: TRBD2 (7 bases). CDR3 size: 14 residues. V gave up 6 bases and J gave up 9 bases, with 18 bases separating them. The germline V gene has CDR1 MNHNS and CDR2 SASEGT. CDR3: CASRGRGAGGEQFF. CDR3 DNA: TGTGCCAGCAGGGGCCGGGGGGCCGGTGGTGAGCAGTTCTTC.

The chain couples TRBV10-3 to TRBJ2-7; D may be TRBD1 (5 bases). The CDR3 is 13 residues long. Between the trimmed V and J ends, which lost 2 bases and 6 bases, there was a span of 11 bases. Germline V gene sequence: CDR1 ENHRY, CDR2 SYGVKD. CDR3 sequence: CAISEDGALEQYF. The CDR3 nucleotides are TGTGCCATCAGTGAGGATGGGGCACTCGAGCAGTACTTC.

Ten or more counts support this clonotype. The chain couples TRBV4-1 to TRBJ2-2; maybe TRBD2 (6 bases). The CDR3 contains 17 residues. V lost 1 base to trimming and J lost 9 bases, with 21 bases between them. Per the germline V gene, CDR1 is MGHRA and CDR2 is YSYEKL. CDR3 bases: TGCGCCAGCAGCCAAGGCCTAGCGAGGGTTCCTGTCCGGGAGCTGTTTTTT. It encodes CASSQGLARVPVRELFF.

In its sample, this clonotype was seen a few times. This sequence joins TRBV14 and TRBJ1-2, with 7 bases matching TRBD1. The CDR3 has 14 residues. Germline CDR1 SGHDN, CDR2 FVKESK. The V segment lost 2 bases and the J segment 5 bases; nucleotides outside the gene matches: 5. The CDR3 loop is CASSQTGVAYGYTF. The DNA of the CDR3 is TGTGCCAGCAGCCAAACAGGGGTAGCGTATGGCTACACCTTC.

This clonotype was detected once. This is likely a read error, given that the CDR3 carries no conserved phenylalanine or tryptophan at its end. The gene calls are TRBV12-3 or TRBV12-4 and TRBJ2-3, with unresolved D. V was clipped by 2 bases and J by 2 bases, with 8 bases between them. The CDR3 totals 14 residues. Written as DNA, the CDR3 is TGTGCCAGCAGTTTAAGGTGGCTCACAGATACGCAGTATCTT. It yields the protein CASSLRWLTDTQYL.

This clonotype was picked up many times. The chain is built from TRBV11-2 and TRBJ1-2; D not certain. The CDR3 totals 14 residues. V dropped 0 bases and J dropped 0 bases, with 5 bases sitting between them. Germline V gives CDR1 SGHAT, CDR2 FQNNGV. The CDR3 loop is CASSLELANYGYTF. The DNA for the CDR3 is TGTGCCAGCAGCTTAGAGTTAGCTAACTATGGCTACACCTTC.

Worth noting for this clonotype: Sequence at one end of the junction differs from germline and may be a read error. The chain uses TRBV30 and TRBJ2-1, with D possibly matching TRBD2 (6 bases). CDR3 length: 14 amino acids. Germline CDR1 and CDR2: GTSNPN and SVGIG (reference sequence). The CDR3 sequence: CAWDPGSSYSEQFF. In DNA, the CDR3 is TGTGCCTGGGACCCCGGGAGTTCTTACAGTGAGCAGTTCTTC.

This clonotype was counted between two and nine times. The chain carries TRBV12-3 or TRBV12-4 and TRBJ2-7; the match to TRBD1 covers 8 bases. V lost 3 bases to trimming and J lost 2 bases; unmatched junction nucleotides: 0. The length of the CDR3 is 13 residues. CDR3 loop: CASSLDRAYEQYF. CDR3 in DNA: TGTGCCAGCAGTTTGGACAGGGCCTACGAGCAGTACTTC.

Only one count was recorded for this clonotype. A much larger clone lies a single base off, so this may be a read error. This is likely a read error, given that the CDR3 carries no conserved phenylalanine or tryptophan at its end. This rearrangement joins TRBV28 to TRBJ2-6; D is ambiguous. The germline gives CDR1 MDHEN, CDR2 SYDVKM. V was pared by 6 bases and J by 2 bases, with 11 bases between. The CDR3 has 15 residues. This CDR3 reads CASSPRLTGANVLTV. For the CDR3, the DNA is TGTGCCAGCAGCCCCCGCTTAACTGGGGCCAACGTCCTGACTGTC.